This record looks at one TCR beta chain sequence and its context. The sample comes from a study of blood T cell repertoires in COVID-19. Germline V gene sequence: CDR1 SNHLY, CDR2 FYNNEI. V shed 6 bases and J shed 4 bases, with 18 bases lying between them. The CDR3 loop spans 15 amino acids. The method was immunoSEQ multiplex PCR; TCRdb's version includes in-frame clones alone and lacks a portion of them. The sample lists roughly 140,000 clones; roughly 80% were seen once. This clonotype was sampled from a man aged 50-59 years with active or convalescent COVID-19. Material: peripheral blood. This rearrangement joins TRBV2 to TRBJ1-1, with D hard to call. The CDR3 loop reads CASSSYLTPATEAFF. For the CDR3, the DNA is TGTGCCAGCAGCTCCTATTTGACACCAGCCACTGAAGCTTTCTTT.